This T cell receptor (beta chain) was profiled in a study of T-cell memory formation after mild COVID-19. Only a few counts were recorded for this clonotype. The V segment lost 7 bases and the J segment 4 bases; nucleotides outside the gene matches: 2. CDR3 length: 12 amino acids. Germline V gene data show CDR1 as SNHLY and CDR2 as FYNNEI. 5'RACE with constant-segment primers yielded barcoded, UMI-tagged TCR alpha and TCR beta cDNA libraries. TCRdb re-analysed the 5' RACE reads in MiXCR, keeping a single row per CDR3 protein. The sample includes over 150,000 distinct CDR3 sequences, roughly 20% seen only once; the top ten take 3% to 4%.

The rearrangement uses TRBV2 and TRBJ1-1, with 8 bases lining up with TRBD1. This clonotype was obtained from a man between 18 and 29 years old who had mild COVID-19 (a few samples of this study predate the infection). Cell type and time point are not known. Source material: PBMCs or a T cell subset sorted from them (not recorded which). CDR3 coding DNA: TGTGCCAGCAAAGACAGGGGCACTGAAGCTTTCTTT. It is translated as CASKDRGTEAFF.